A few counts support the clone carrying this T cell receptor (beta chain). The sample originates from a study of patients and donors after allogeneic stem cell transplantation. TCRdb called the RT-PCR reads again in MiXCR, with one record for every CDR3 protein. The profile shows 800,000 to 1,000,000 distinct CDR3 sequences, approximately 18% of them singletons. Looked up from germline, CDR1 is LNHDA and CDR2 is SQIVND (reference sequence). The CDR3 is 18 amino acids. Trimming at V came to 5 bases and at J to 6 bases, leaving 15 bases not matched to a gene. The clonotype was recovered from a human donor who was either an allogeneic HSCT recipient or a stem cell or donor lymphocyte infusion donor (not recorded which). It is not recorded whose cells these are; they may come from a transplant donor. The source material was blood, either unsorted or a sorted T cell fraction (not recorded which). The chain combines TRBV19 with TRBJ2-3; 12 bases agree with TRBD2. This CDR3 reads CASSLSPHTSGRWDTQYF. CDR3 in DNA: TGTGCCAGTAGTTTAAGCCCCCATACTAGCGGGAGGTGGGATACGCAGTATTTT.